The 18 T cell receptor beta chains below were found in one sample sequenced in a study of blood T cell repertoires in COVID-19. Assay: immunoSEQ multiplex PCR; the TCRdb copy retains only in-frame clones and omits some. The profile shows around 150,000 clones, approximately 84% of them singletons. The sequenced sample consisted of peripheral blood. Receptors were obtained from a woman aged 60-70 years with COVID-19, enrolled during active disease.

This chain joins TRBV6-2 or TRBV6-3 and TRBJ1-5; 7 bases map to TRBD1. V was pared by 4 bases and J by 4 bases, with 10 bases of the junction left unmatched. The germline CDR1 and CDR2 sequences are MNHEY and SVGEGT. The CDR3 loop spans 16 amino acids. CDR3 amino acids: CASSLANRDRNQPQHF. CDR3 DNA sequence: TGTGCCAGCAGTTTGGCGAACAGGGACAGAAATCAGCCCCAGCATTTT.

V is TRBV29-1 and J is TRBJ1-1; possibly TRBD1 for D (5 bases). The CDR3 covers 13 residues. The germline V gene encodes CDR1 SQVTM and CDR2 ANQGSEA. Trimming took 1 base from V and 4 from J, leaving 10 bases between them. The CDR3 DNA is TGCAGCGTTGAAGTTAGCGGGGGCACTGAAGCTTTCTTT. It yields the protein CSVEVSGGTEAFF.

This chain links TRBV1 with TRBJ1-2. TRBV1 is a known pseudogene. The CDR3 contains 13 residues. The CDR3: CTSSQERVYGYTF. CDR3 sequence (DNA): TGCACCAGCAGCCAAGAAAGAGTCTATGGCTACACCTTC.

The chain couples TRBV11-3 to TRBJ2-3; maybe TRBD2 (6 bases). The CDR3 runs 16 residues. V gave up 4 bases and J gave up 5 bases, with 19 bases separating them. Germline CDR1 reads SGHNT; CDR2 reads YENEEA. The CDR3 loop is CASSSSLTGAGDTQYF. For the CDR3, the DNA is TGTGCCAGCAGCTCTTCTCTGACGGGAGCGGGAGATACGCAGTATTTT.

The table lists this clone with a count of one. This chain links TRBV6-5 with TRBJ2-7; TRBD2 agrees at 12 bases. Germline V CDR1 and CDR2: MNHEY, SVGAGI. The CDR3 is 15 amino acids. The ends lost 6 bases at V and 4 bases at J; junction bases unmatched: 7. The CDR3 spells CASRGSSGRGYEQYF. In DNA, the CDR3 is TGTGCCAGCAGGGGCTCTAGCGGGAGGGGGTACGAGCAGTACTTC.

This chain joins TRBV6-5 and TRBJ1-1; D gene ambiguous. The CDR3 consists of 14 residues. From germline, CDR1 is MNHEY and CDR2 SVGAGI. Trimming shortened V by 8 bases and J by 2 bases, and 15 bases separated the two germline ends. CDR3 in amino acids: CASALELANTEAFF. The CDR3 nucleotides are TGTGCCAGCGCCTTAGAGCTAGCCAACACTGAAGCTTTCTTT.

The J gene is TRBJ1-2, the V gene TRBV5-8, with 8 bases fitting TRBD1. V lost 6 bases, J lost 2 bases, and 9 bases stayed unmatched. From germline, CDR1 is SGHTS and CDR2 YDEGEE. The CDR3 contains 15 residues. CDR3 in DNA: TGTGCCAGCATCAAAACCGGACAGGGAAACTATGGCTACACCTTC. This encodes CASIKTGQGNYGYTF. The variable domain in full, completed from reference TRBV5-8 and TRBJ1-2, reads EAGVTQSPTHLIKTRGQQATLRCSPISGHTSVYWYQQALGLGLQFLLWYDEGEERNRGNFPPRFSGRQFPNYSSELNVNALELEDSALYLCASIKTGQGNYGYTFGSGTRLTVV.

The V and J genes are TRBV24-1 and TRBJ1-2; 10 bases agree with TRBD1. Trimming removed 6 bases from V and 0 bases from J; junction bases left unmatched: 9. The germline gives CDR1 KGHDR, CDR2 SFDVKD. This CDR3 is built from 17 residues. CDR3 amino acids: CATSSPSGTGANYGYTF. DNA for the CDR3: TGTGCCACCAGTTCCCCCTCAGGGACAGGGGCTAACTATGGCTACACCTTC.

The chain has TRBV6-5 and TRBJ1-1, with 7 bases aligning to TRBD1. V dropped 7 bases and J dropped 3; count of bases not matched to a gene: 5. This CDR3 has 13 amino acids. CDR1 MNHEY and CDR2 SVGAGI come from the germline V gene. The CDR3 here is CASNIDRDTEAFF. CDR3 DNA sequence: TGTGCCAGCAATATAGACAGGGACACTGAAGCTTTCTTT.

The chain combines TRBV29-1 with TRBJ2-7; 11 positions match TRBD2. This CDR3 is 14 amino acids long. V shed 7 bases, J shed 2 bases, and the junction held 7 bases outside the gene matches. Germline loops: CDR1 SQVTM, CDR2 ANQGSEA. As DNA, the CDR3 is TGCAGCGGATCCGGGACTAGCGGACCCTACGAGCAGTACTTC. This encodes CSGSGTSGPYEQYF.

In DNA form, the CDR3 reads TGTGCCAGCAGCCAAGACGGCACAGATACGCAGTATTTT. Protein: CASSQDGTDTQYF. V gene TRBV3-1 (or the pseudogene TRBV3-2) combines with J gene TRBJ2-3, with unresolved D. V lost 0 bases, J lost 1 base, and 2 bases lay in between. Per germline, CDR1 LGHDT and CDR2 YNNKEL (reference sequence). The CDR3 has 13 amino acids.

The chain has TRBV3-1 (or the pseudogene TRBV3-2) and TRBJ2-1; 7 bases fit TRBD2. CDR1 and CDR2 from the germline V gene are LGHDT and YNNKEL (reference sequence). V was pared by 8 bases and J by 6 bases, with 7 bases of the junction left unmatched. The CDR3 is made up of 13 amino acids. CDR3 nucleotides: TGTGCCAGCTTGGCGGGAGTCGGCAATGAGCAGTTCTTC. Amino acids: CASLAGVGNEQFF.

The chain employs TRBV11-1 and TRBJ2-5, with 10 positions matching TRBD1. V lost 3 bases and J lost 4; bases outside the gene matches: 5. Germline assignment: CDR1 SGHAT and CDR2 FQDESV (reference sequence). The CDR3 has 15 amino acids. The CDR3 sequence: CASSFDRGRGETQYF. CDR3 DNA: TGTGCCAGCAGCTTTGACAGGGGGCGAGGAGAGACCCAGTACTTC.

The gene calls are TRBV24-1 and TRBJ2-1; TRBD2 is a possible D gene (5 bases). The germline CDR1 and CDR2 sequences are KGHDR and SFDVKD. The CDR3 totals 13 residues. Trimming removed 4 bases at V and 8 bases at J, with 11 bases between. CDR3 coding DNA: TGTGCCACCAGTGAACCGGGAAAATATGAGCAGTTCTTC. Its protein is CATSEPGKYEQFF.

The genes are TRBV7-6 and TRBJ1-3; D remains ambiguous. From germline, CDR1 is SGHVS and CDR2 FNYEAQ. The germline V and J ends were trimmed by 0 bases and 4 bases, with 16 bases remaining between them. CDR3 length: 17 residues. The CDR3, as DNA: TGTGCCAGCAGCTTAGCGCTTGGAGGAAAGAGAGGAAACACCATATATTTT. Amino acid sequence: CASSLALGGKRGNTIYF.

The V and J genes are TRBV6-6 and TRBJ1-6, with D possibly being TRBD1 (6 bases). V lost 5 bases and J lost 0, with 20 bases in between. CDR3 size: 19 residues. CDR1 is MNHNY, CDR2 SVGAGI, per germline (reference sequence). The CDR3 nucleotides are TGTGCCAGCAGTCTAATGCCCCTGACAGGAAGCTCCTATAATTCACCCCTCCACTTT. The encoded protein is CASSLMPLTGSSYNSPLHF.

The chain is built from TRBV7-2 and TRBJ2-3, with TRBD2 matching over 9 bases. The CDR3 consists of 16 residues. After removal of 4 bases from V and 2 bases from J, the junction contained 7 bases not matched to a gene. Germline V CDR1 and CDR2: SGHTA, FQGNSA. CDR3 DNA sequence: TGTGCCAGCAGCTATAATAGCGGGGGACCCACAGATACGCAGTATTTT. Translated: CASSYNSGGPTDTQYF.

V usage is TRBV2 and J usage is TRBJ1-4; 7 bases fit TRBD1. V lost 6 bases to trimming and J lost 9 bases; unmatched junction nucleotides: 10. CDR1 and CDR2 (germline): SNHLY, FYNNEI. The CDR3 has 14 residues. CDR3 sequence reads: CASSQSGQQKKLFF. The CDR3, as DNA: TGTGCCAGCAGCCAATCGGGACAGCAAAAAAAACTGTTTTTT.